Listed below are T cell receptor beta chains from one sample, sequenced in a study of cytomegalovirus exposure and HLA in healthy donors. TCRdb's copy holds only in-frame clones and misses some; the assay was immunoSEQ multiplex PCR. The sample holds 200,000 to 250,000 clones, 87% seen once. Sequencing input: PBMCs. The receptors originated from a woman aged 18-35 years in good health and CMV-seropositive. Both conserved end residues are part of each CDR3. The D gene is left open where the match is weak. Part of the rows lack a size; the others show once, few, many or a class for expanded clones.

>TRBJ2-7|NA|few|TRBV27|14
CASSSAVWGDEQYF
TGTGCCAGCAGTTCAGCGGTCTGGGGGGACGAGCAGTACTTC
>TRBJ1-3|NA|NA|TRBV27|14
CASRPVEGGNTIYF
TGTGCCAGCAGACCTGTAGAGGGAGGAAACACCATATATTTT
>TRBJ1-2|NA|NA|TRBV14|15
CASSQGLTANYGYTF
TGTGCCAGCAGCCAAGGGCTGACTGCTAACTATGGCTACACCTTC
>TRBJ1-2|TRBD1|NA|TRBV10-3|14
CAIRGLTGGYGYTF
TGTGCCATCAGAGGACTTACAGGGGGCTATGGCTACACCTTC
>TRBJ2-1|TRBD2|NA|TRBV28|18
CASRPLAGGVGTLNEQFF
TGTGCCAGCAGACCCCTAGCGGGAGGAGTAGGCACGCTCAATGAGCAGTTCTTC
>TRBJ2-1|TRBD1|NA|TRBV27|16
CASSAGTGELINEQFF
TGTGCCAGCAGTGCTGGGACAGGGGAACTGATAAATGAGCAGTTCTTC
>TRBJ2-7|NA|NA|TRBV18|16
CASSPGGWGAIYEQYF
TGTGCCAGCTCACCCGGGGGGTGGGGGGCGATCTACGAGCAGTACTTC
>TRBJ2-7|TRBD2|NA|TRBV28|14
CASHLAGGNYEQYF
TGTGCCAGCCATTTAGCGGGAGGAAACTACGAGCAGTACTTC
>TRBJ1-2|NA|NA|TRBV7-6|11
CASLRRDGYTF
TGTGCCAGCCTGAGGAGGGATGGCTACACCTTC
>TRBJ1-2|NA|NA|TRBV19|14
CASTDRTNNYGYTF
TGTGCCAGCACAGACAGGACCAATAACTATGGCTACACCTTC
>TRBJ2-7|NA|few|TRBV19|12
CASSNPQDEQYF
TGTGCCAGTAGCAACCCCCAGGACGAGCAGTACTTC
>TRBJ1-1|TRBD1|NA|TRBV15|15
CATSLDRGWNTEAFF
TGTGCCACCAGCTTGGACAGGGGCTGGAACACTGAAGCTTTCTTT
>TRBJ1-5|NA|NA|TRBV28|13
CASSPGSNQPQHF
TGTGCCAGCAGCCCCGGGAGCAATCAGCCCCAGCATTTT
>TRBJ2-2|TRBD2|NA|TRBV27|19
CASSPTFGLAGPNTGELFF
TGTGCCAGCAGTCCCACGTTCGGACTAGCGGGACCGAACACCGGGGAGCTGTTTTTT
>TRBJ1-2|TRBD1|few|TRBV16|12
CASSPTGGGYTF
TGTGCCAGCAGCCCAACAGGGGGTGGCTACACCTTC
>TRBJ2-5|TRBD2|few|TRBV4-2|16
CASSPQAGEIQETQYF
TGTGCCAGCAGCCCGCAAGCGGGAGAAATCCAAGAGACCCAGTACTTC
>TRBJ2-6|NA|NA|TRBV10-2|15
CASNGGFSGANVLTF
TGCGCCAGCAATGGAGGGTTCTCTGGGGCCAACGTCCTGACTTTC
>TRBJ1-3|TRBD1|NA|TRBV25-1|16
CASSSPGTGSGNTIYF
TGTGCCAGCAGTTCACCCGGGACAGGGTCCGGAAACACCATATATTTT
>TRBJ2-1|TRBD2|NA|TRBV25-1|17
CASSDLGTTAFANEQFF
TGTGCCAGCAGTGATCTCGGGACTACCGCATTTGCCAATGAGCAGTTCTTC
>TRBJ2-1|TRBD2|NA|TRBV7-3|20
CASSYPTGLAGQAPTAQQFF
TGTGCCAGCAGCTATCCAACGGGACTAGCGGGACAAGCTCCTACAGCCCAGCAGTTCTTC
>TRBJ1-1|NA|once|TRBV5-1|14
CASSLTGLNTEAFF
TGCGCCAGCAGCTTGACAGGGTTGAACACTGAAGCTTTCTTT
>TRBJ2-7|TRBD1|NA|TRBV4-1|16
CASSQEWTGASYEQYF
TGCGCCAGCAGCCAAGAGTGGACAGGGGCCAGCTACGAGCAGTACTTC
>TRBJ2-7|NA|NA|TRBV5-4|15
CASSPTRAYGSEQYF
TGTGCCAGCAGCCCAACACGGGCCTACGGGAGTGAGCAGTACTTC
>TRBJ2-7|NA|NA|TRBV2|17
CASSDNMETFLLYEQYF
TGTGCCAGCAGTGATAATATGGAGACTTTCCTACTCTACGAGCAGTACTTC
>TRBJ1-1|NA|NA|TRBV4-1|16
CASSDVGRAPNTEAFF
TGCGCCAGCAGCGACGTAGGGAGGGCCCCGAACACTGAAGCTTTCTTT
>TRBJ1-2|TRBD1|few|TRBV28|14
CASSLRGQNYGYTF
TGTGCCAGCAGTTTAAGGGGGCAGAACTATGGCTACACCTTC
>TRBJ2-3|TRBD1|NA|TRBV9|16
CASSAPGQGRADTQYF
TGTGCCAGCAGCGCCCCAGGACAGGGGAGAGCAGATACGCAGTATTTT
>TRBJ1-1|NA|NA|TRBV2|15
CASSEAAGKNTEAFF
TGTGCCAGCAGTGAAGCGGCAGGGAAGAACACTGAAGCTTTCTTT
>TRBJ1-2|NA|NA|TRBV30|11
CAWTSWYGYTF
TGTGCCTGGACCAGTTGGTATGGCTACACCTTC
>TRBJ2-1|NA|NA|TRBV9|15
CASSVFVTAGNEQFF
TGTGCCAGCAGCGTATTCGTTACGGCCGGGAATGAGCAGTTCTTC
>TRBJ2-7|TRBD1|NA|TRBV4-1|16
CASSQGLGQGDYEQYF
TGCGCCAGCAGCCAAGGCTTGGGACAGGGTGACTACGAGCAGTACTTC
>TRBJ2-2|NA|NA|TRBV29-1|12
CSVPTGPGELFF
TGCAGCGTTCCCACAGGGCCCGGGGAGCTGTTTTTT
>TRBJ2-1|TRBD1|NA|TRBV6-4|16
CASSDSGQKSYNEQFF
TGTGCCAGCAGTGACTCGGGACAGAAAAGCTACAATGAGCAGTTCTTC
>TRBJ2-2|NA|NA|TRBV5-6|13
CASSLVVPGELFF
TGTGCCAGCAGCTTGGTCGTTCCCGGGGAGCTGTTTTTT
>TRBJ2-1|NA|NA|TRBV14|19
CASSQVDSGGAYFMNEQFF
TGTGCCAGCAGCCAAGTCGATTCGGGGGGCGCATATTTTATGAATGAGCAGTTCTTC
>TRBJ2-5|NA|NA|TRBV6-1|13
CASSESLFRAQYF
TGTGCCAGCAGTGAAAGTCTCTTCAGGGCCCAGTACTTC